The source of this T cell receptor (beta chain) is a study of blood T cell repertoires in COVID-19. Whole-study context: Researchers got acute and convalescent COVID-19 samples from the United States, Italy and Spain.

This CDR3 has 16 amino acids. Trimming pared 1 base from V and 4 bases from J, leaving 13 bases between. The germline V gene has CDR1 LNHNV and CDR2 YYDKDF (reference sequence). Libraries were prepared by immunoSEQ multiplex PCR; TCRdb keeps only in-frame clonotypes and omits some of them. The sample carries some 120,000 clones, roughly 88% recorded once. The sequencing sample was made of peripheral blood. This chain connects TRBV15 to TRBJ1-4; D may be TRBD1 (6 bases). The clonotype was recovered from an elderly woman with acute or convalescent COVID-19. The CDR3 is CATSRAGADGNEKLFF. The CDR3 DNA follows: TGTGCCACCAGCAGAGCAGGGGCAGACGGTAATGAAAAACTGTTTTTT.